This T cell receptor beta chain was captured in a study of blood T cell repertoires in COVID-19 (dated by TCRdb to the early 2020s). About the full investigation: Samples covering the acute and convalescent phases of COVID-19 were provided by collaborators in the United States, Italy and Spain. The sample metadata nearly always contained a de-identified subject ID, COVID-19 status, age in years and sex. Deeply sampled blood TCRbeta repertoires from subjects exposed to, actively infected with, or recovered from COVID-19 were included in the dataset. The material from the prospective study consisted of cDNA or gDNA derived from T cells, B-cell-depleted T cells, or PBMCs. Where available, HLA class I and class II types were taken from metadata supplied by the sample provider and were not determined by assay-based typing. Samples were obtained from the ongoing ImmuneRACE study (first 160 participants) and from about 1,300 subjects provided by 6 global collaborators. The repertoires were released in a freely available public database intended as a resource for research on the immune response to SARS-CoV-2. Broad study findings and their caveats: Clinical and demographic metadata were provided uncurated, with the amount varying by source and participant.

As to this clone: Its cognate antigen has yet to be identified. Base qualities are missing; no much larger clone stands one base away.

The germline V gene provides CDR1 SGHTA and CDR2 FQGTGA. The junction shows trimming of 4 bases on V and 4 bases on J, plus 10 bases between the germline ends. The CDR3 sequence holds 13 residues, the cysteine and phenylalanine included. Just CDR3 DNA is preserved here, 39 bases in frame from base 1. TCRbeta CDR3 regions were amplified from genomic DNA using the immunoSEQ Assay, a bias-controlled multiplex PCR. As for the original processing: Within the assay, amplification of reference gene primers was used to estimate how many nucleated cells each sample contained. Sequence reads were collapsed and filtered to measure the absolute abundance of every unique TCRbeta CDR3 rearrangement. For each sample, productive Simpson clonality was calculated by taking the square root of Simpson's diversity index across productive rearrangements. This is the immuneACCESS table as TCRdb keeps it, with only in-frame sequences that have V and J called. A part of the clones is gone; compared with another copy, unresolved V genes explain less than half, and the rest is unexplained. V and J calls and clone size are given by that table; D and trimming were obtained from the DNA. The sample data list 150,000 or so clones, and about 89% of these were observed just once. Together, the top ten hold around 4.5% of the sample.

One collaborating source in Seattle enrolled patients during active infection and followed them longitudinally through the course of disease. Collaborating institutions collected whole blood in K2EDTA tubes following their own protocols. For TCRbeta analysis, collaborator samples were shipped as frozen whole blood, as isolated PBMCs, or as DNA extracted from either sample type. Recombination linked TRBV7-3 to TRBJ1-1, with no reliable assignment of the D segment. Sequencing was carried out using peripheral blood. This TCR came from a man in his fifties or sixties with COVID-19, enrolled during active disease. The CDR3 reads CASSSLVSTEAFF. The DNA reads as follows: TGTGCCAGCAGCTCTCTCGTTTCCACTGAAGCTTTCTTT.